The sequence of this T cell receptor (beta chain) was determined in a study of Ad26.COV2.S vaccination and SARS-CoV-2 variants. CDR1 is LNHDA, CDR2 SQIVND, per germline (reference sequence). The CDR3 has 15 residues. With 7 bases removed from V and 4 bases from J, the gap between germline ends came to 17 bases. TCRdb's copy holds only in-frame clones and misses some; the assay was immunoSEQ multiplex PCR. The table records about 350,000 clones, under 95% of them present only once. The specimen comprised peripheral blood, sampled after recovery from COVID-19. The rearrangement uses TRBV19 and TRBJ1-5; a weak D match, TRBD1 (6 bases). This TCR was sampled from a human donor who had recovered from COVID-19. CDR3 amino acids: CASTPDRSLNQPQHF. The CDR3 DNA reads TGTGCCAGTACCCCTGACAGGAGCCTAAATCAGCCCCAGCATTTT.